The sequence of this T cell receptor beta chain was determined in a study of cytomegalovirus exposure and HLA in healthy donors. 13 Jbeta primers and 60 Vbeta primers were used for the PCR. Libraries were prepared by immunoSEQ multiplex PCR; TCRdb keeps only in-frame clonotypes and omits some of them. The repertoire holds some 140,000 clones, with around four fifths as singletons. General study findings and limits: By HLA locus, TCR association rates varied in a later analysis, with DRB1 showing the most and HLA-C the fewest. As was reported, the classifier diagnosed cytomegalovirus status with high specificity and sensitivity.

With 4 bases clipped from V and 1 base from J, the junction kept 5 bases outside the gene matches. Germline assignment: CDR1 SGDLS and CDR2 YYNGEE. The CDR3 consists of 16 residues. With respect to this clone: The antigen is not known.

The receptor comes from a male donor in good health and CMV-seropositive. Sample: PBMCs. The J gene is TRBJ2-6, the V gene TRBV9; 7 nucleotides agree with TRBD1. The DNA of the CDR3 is TGTGCCAGCAGCATTCCAGGGGGTTCTGGGGCCAACGTCCTGACTTTC. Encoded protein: CASSIPGGSGANVLTF.